The 9 T cell receptor beta chains below all came from one sample that was sequenced in a study of blood T cell repertoires in COVID-19. Libraries were prepared by immunoSEQ multiplex PCR; TCRdb keeps only in-frame clonotypes and omits some of them. The table shows about 280,000 clones, with approximately 90% occurring only once. The sequenced sample consisted of PBMCs or T cells enriched from blood (not recorded which). These receptors came from a man in his forties who had been exposed to COVID-19.

The chain uses TRBV27 and TRBJ2-7; 9 bases align to TRBD2. The CDR3 is 17 amino acids. The germline gives CDR1 MNHEY, CDR2 SMNVEV (reference sequence). The V segment lost 0 bases and the J segment 1 base; nucleotides outside the gene matches: 7. CDR3: CASSLSPPSGTSYEQYF. The CDR3 nucleotides read TGTGCCAGCAGTTTATCGCCGCCTAGCGGGACGTCCTACGAGCAGTACTTC.

This chain links TRBV19 with TRBJ2-1, with a possible D match to TRBD2 (5 bases). This CDR3 contains 17 residues. Germline values: CDR1 LNHDA, CDR2 SQIVND (reference sequence). V gave up 1 base and J gave up 0 bases, with 13 bases separating them. The CDR3 DNA sequence: TGTGCCAGTAGTATAGGGCGGGCCTCGGCCTCCTACAATGAGCAGTTCTTC. It encodes CASSIGRASASYNEQFF. The whole variable domain, filled in from reference TRBV19 and TRBJ2-1, reads DGGITQSPKYLFRKEGQNVTLSCEQNLNHDAMYWYRQDPGQGLRLIYYSQIVNDFQKGDIAEGYSVSREKKESFPLTVTSAQKNPTAFYLCASSIGRASASYNEQFFGPGTRLTVL.

The genes are TRBV5-5 and TRBJ2-3, with TRBD1 identical over 11 bases. J gave up 4 bases and V 4 bases, and 11 bases lay outside the gene matches. CDR3 length: 17 residues. Germline CDR1 reads SGHKS; CDR2 reads YYEKEE (reference sequence). CDR3 sequence reads: CASSRAPGQGAADTQYF. CDR3 DNA: TGTGCCAGCAGCCGAGCCCCTGGACAGGGGGCCGCAGATACGCAGTATTTT.

The chain has TRBV3-1 (or the pseudogene TRBV3-2) and TRBJ2-2; 10 nucleotides line up with TRBD2. The length of the CDR3 is 17 residues. CDR1 and CDR2 (germline): LGHDT, YNNKEL (reference sequence). V shed 0 bases and J 6 bases; nucleotides not matched to a gene: 7. In DNA, the CDR3 is TGTGCCAGCAGCCAAGACGATCTAGCGGGAGTCCCCGGGGAGCTGTTTTTT. Translated, it gives CASSQDDLAGVPGELFF.

This chain links TRBV27 with TRBJ2-1; D perhaps matches TRBD2 (6 bases). Trimming took 3 bases from V and 13 from J, leaving 13 bases between them. Germline V gives CDR1 MNHEY, CDR2 SMNVEV (reference sequence). This CDR3 region has 12 residues. The chain's CDR3 is CASSFGLAPQFF. In nucleotides, the CDR3 is TGTGCCAGCAGTTTTGGGCTAGCGCCACAGTTCTTC.

The rearrangement uses TRBV24-1 and TRBJ1-2; weak D call: TRBD1 (6 bases). Per germline, CDR1 KGHDR and CDR2 SFDVKD. V was trimmed by 11 bases and J by 2 bases, leaving 14 bases between them. CDR3 length: 13 amino acids. For the CDR3, the DNA is TGTGCCATACAGGGTCTGGGGAACTATGGCTACACCTTC. Translation gives CAIQGLGNYGYTF.

The chain recombines TRBV7-3 with TRBJ1-1; 12 nucleotides align to TRBD1. The V segment lost 4 bases and the J segment 7 bases; nucleotides outside the gene matches: 7. This CDR3 is built from 15 residues. The V gene's germline CDR1 is SGHTA and CDR2 FQGTGA. The CDR3 DNA sequence: TGTGCCAGCAGCTCGGGACAGGGGGCAGATGTTGAAGCTTTCTTT. Amino acids: CASSSGQGADVEAFF.

V is TRBV7-2 and J is TRBJ2-7; D may be TRBD2 (5 bases). Trimming left V 2 bases short and J 5 bases short, with 10 bases between. CDR3 size: 13 residues. Germline CDR1 is SGHTA and CDR2 is FQGNSA. CDR3 sequence (DNA): TGTGCCAGCAGCTTATCTAGCAACCACGAGCAGTACTTC. As protein: CASSLSSNHEQYF.

The chain links TRBV7-2 to TRBJ1-5; no firm D call. Germline assignment: CDR1 SGHTA and CDR2 FQGNSA. The CDR3 is 13 amino acids. V was shortened by 0 bases and J by 10 bases, with 10 bases between the two germline ends. CDR3 protein: CASSLALERPQHF. The DNA of the CDR3 is TGTGCCAGCAGCTTAGCCCTGGAGAGACCCCAGCATTTT.